The next 20 T cell receptor beta chains were all read from a single sample in a study of blood T cell repertoires in COVID-19. TCRdb's copy holds only in-frame clones and misses some; the assay was immunoSEQ multiplex PCR. The table shows around 220,000 clones, with about 88% occurring only once. Source material: peripheral blood. The receptors shown here come from a middle-aged woman who had recovered from COVID-19.

This clone has only a few counts. The chain has TRBV6-5 and TRBJ1-5; TRBD1 matches at 7 bases. V was clipped by 0 bases and J by 2 bases; unmatched bases: 1. The germline gives CDR1 MNHEY, CDR2 SVGAGI. The CDR3 length is 15 residues. DNA for the CDR3: TGTGCCAGCAGTTACTCAGGGGGCGGCAATCAGCCCCAGCATTTT. It codes for CASSYSGGGNQPQHF.

This clone has a handful of counts. The rearrangement links TRBV24-1 to TRBJ2-2; the match to TRBD1 covers 9 bases. Germline V gene sequence: CDR1 KGHDR, CDR2 SFDVKD. The CDR3 runs to 15 residues. J gave up 3 bases and V 7 bases, and 5 bases lay outside the gene matches. CDR3 nucleotide sequence: TGTGCCACCAGACCGGGACAGGGTCACACCGGGGAGCTGTTTTTT. As protein: CATRPGQGHTGELFF.

The chain joins TRBV27 to TRBJ2-7; TRBD1 matches at 10 bases. Germline V gene sequence: CDR1 MNHEY, CDR2 SMNVEV (reference sequence). The CDR3 has 15 amino acids. Trimming removed 3 bases from V and 3 bases from J; junction bases left unmatched: 5. The CDR3 DNA reads TGTGCCAGCAGTTTTGGACAGGGGGGGAACTACGAGCAGTACTTC. Protein sequence: CASSFGQGGNYEQYF.

V and J are TRBV2 and TRBJ2-1; D may be TRBD1 (6 bases). The CDR3 spans 14 residues. Germline V gene sequence: CDR1 SNHLY, CDR2 FYNNEI. V dropped 5 bases and J dropped 3 bases, with 11 bases sitting between them. CDR3 bases: TGTGCCAGCAGTCGAGAAGGGGGCTACAATGAGCAGTTCTTC. This encodes CASSREGGYNEQFF. The whole variable domain, filled in from reference TRBV2 and TRBJ2-1, reads EPEVTQTPSHQVTQMGQEVILRCVPISNHLYFYWYRQILGQKVEFLVSFYNNEISEKSEIFDDQFSVERPDGSNFTLKIRSTKLEDSAMYFCASSREGGYNEQFFGPGTRLTVL.

The V gene is TRBV7-3, the J gene TRBJ2-2, with 8 positions matching TRBD2. This CDR3 has 13 residues. The V and J ends lost 1 base and 14 bases, in that order; junction bases with no gene match: 6. Germline V gene data show CDR1 as SGHTA and CDR2 as FQGTGA. The CDR3 loop reads CASSLKGAGGLFF. The CDR3 DNA follows: TGTGCCAGCAGCTTAAAGGGCGCGGGAGGTCTGTTTTTT.

V gene TRBV19 combines with J gene TRBJ1-5, with D perhaps TRBD1 (6 bases). Germline values: CDR1 LNHDA, CDR2 SQIVND (reference sequence). Deletions cut 6 bases from V and 0 bases from J, with 9 bases between. CDR3 length equals 14 residues. CDR3 region: CASSRGYSNQPQHF. The CDR3 DNA reads TGTGCCAGTAGCAGGGGTTATAGCAATCAGCCCCAGCATTTT. The full variable domain, its missing parts supplied by reference TRBV19 and TRBJ1-5, is DGGITQSPKYLFRKEGQNVTLSCEQNLNHDAMYWYRQDPGQGLRLIYYSQIVNDFQKGDIAEGYSVSREKKESFPLTVTSAQKNPTAFYLCASSRGYSNQPQHFGDGTRLSIL.

In the case of this clone: Distinct nucleotide sequences in the sample also encode this CDR3. For the CDR3, the DNA is TGTGCCAGTAGTATAGATCGGACAGTCAATCAGCCCCAGCATTTT. Its translation: CASSIDRTVNQPQHF. The rearrangement links TRBV19 to TRBJ1-5, with D perhaps matching TRBD1 (6 bases). Between the trimmed V and J ends, which lost 0 bases and 3 bases, there was a span of 9 bases. Germline V gene sequence: CDR1 LNHDA, CDR2 SQIVND (reference sequence). This CDR3 comprises 15 residues.

The rearrangement links TRBV2 to TRBJ1-6; maybe TRBD1 (5 bases). Trimming shortened V by 0 bases and J by 9 bases, and 15 bases separated the two germline ends. The CDR3 covers 16 residues. Germline V gene sequence: CDR1 SNHLY, CDR2 FYNNEI. The CDR3, as DNA: TGTGCCAGCAGTGAAGCGGCGGGTGGGGGGATTTCACCCCTCCACTTT. The encoded protein is CASSEAAGGGISPLHF. Supplemented by reference TRBV2 and TRBJ1-6, the full variable domain reads EPEVTQTPSHQVTQMGQEVILRCVPISNHLYFYWYRQILGQKVEFLVSFYNNEISEKSEIFDDQFSVERPDGSNFTLKIRSTKLEDSAMYFCASSEAAGGGISPLHFGNGTRLTVT.

The chain is built from TRBV2 and TRBJ2-5; perhaps TRBD2 as D (7 bases). Germline CDR1 is SNHLY and CDR2 is FYNNEI. The length of the CDR3 is 15 residues. The germline V and J ends were trimmed by 7 bases and 9 bases, with 24 bases remaining between them. This chain's CDR3 is CASITSAGATGPQYF. CDR3 in DNA: TGTGCCAGCATTACTTCGGCGGGGGCCACGGGTCCCCAGTACTTC.

The genes are TRBV7-2 and TRBJ2-7; D may be TRBD1 (5 bases). Germline-derived CDR1 and CDR2 are SGHTA and FQGNSA. The ends were cut back, 0 bases at V and 6 bases at J, with 18 bases in the middle. The CDR3 spans 16 residues. CDR3 in amino acids: CASSLAGRVQGGEQYF. The CDR3 DNA reads TGTGCCAGCAGCTTAGCAGGAAGGGTCCAGGGTGGCGAGCAGTACTTC.

The V gene is TRBV24-1, the J gene TRBJ1-5; D is uncertain. Germline V CDR1 and CDR2: KGHDR, SFDVKD. Between the trimmed V and J ends, which lost 2 bases and 2 bases, there was a span of 6 bases. The length of the CDR3 is 14 residues. CDR3 residues: CATSDSQGNQPQHF. DNA for the CDR3: TGTGCCACCAGTGATTCTCAGGGCAATCAGCCCCAGCATTTT.

This clone was found once. The V call is TRBV6-5, the J call TRBJ1-2; the match to TRBD1 covers 7 bases. The CDR3 length is 16 residues. V gave up 0 bases and J gave up 0 bases; unmatched junction bases: 4. Germline loops: CDR1 MNHEY, CDR2 SVGAGI. DNA of the CDR3: TGTGCCAGCAGTTACTCTTGGCAGGGGGCTAACTATGGCTACACCTTC. This translates into CASSYSWQGANYGYTF.

The chain couples TRBV10-3 to TRBJ2-7, with 9 bases aligning to TRBD1. Unmatched junction bases numbered 9, after V lost 2 bases and J lost 7 bases. Germline V gene lookup returns CDR1 ENHRY and CDR2 SYGVKD. The CDR3 loop spans 15 amino acids. The CDR3 DNA is TGTGCCATCAGTGAGGGGGGACAGGGCCATTGGGAGCAGTACTTC. Protein: CAISEGGQGHWEQYF.

This clone has just a few counts. The chain joins TRBV19 to TRBJ2-7; D is undetermined. This CDR3 comprises 13 residues. V gave up 5 bases and J gave up 2 bases, with 10 bases separating them. The germline V gene encodes CDR1 LNHDA and CDR2 SQIVND (reference sequence). The CDR3 loop reads CASSLGPTYEQYF. The CDR3 bases are TGTGCCAGTAGTCTGGGCCCAACCTACGAGCAGTACTTC.

This clone was counted a single time. This rearrangement joins TRBV4-2 to TRBJ1-4; perhaps TRBD1 as D (5 bases). The CDR3 is 15 amino acids. V was clipped by 4 bases and J by 3 bases, with 12 bases between them. Germline V gene data show CDR1 as LGHNA and CDR2 as YNFKEQ. CDR3 sequence reads: CASSPPGEANEKLFF. CDR3 in DNA: TGTGCCAGCAGCCCCCCGGGGGAGGCTAATGAAAAACTGTTTTTT.

The chain combines TRBV19 with TRBJ2-7; 8 bases align to TRBD1. The CDR3 covers 14 residues. Looked up from germline, CDR1 is LNHDA and CDR2 is SQIVND (reference sequence). The ends lost 5 bases at V and 2 bases at J; junction bases unmatched: 5. CDR3 in DNA: TGTGCCAGTAGTCAACAGGGGGGTACCTACGAGCAGTACTTC. It yields the protein CASSQQGGTYEQYF.

The chain uses TRBV5-1 and TRBJ2-2; no firm D call. Trimming took 1 base from V and 3 from J, leaving 4 bases between them. The CDR3 has 13 amino acids. Germline CDR1 is SGHRS and CDR2 is YFSETQ. The CDR3 bases are TGCGCCAGCAGCTTGTCTTACACCGGGGAGCTGTTTTTT. This sequence encodes CASSLSYTGELFF. The entire variable domain, with the rest obtained from reference TRBV5-1 and TRBJ2-2, is as follows: KAGVTQTPRYLIKTRGQQVTLSCSPISGHRSVSWYQQTPGQGLQFLFEYFSETQRNKGNFPGRFSGRQFSNSRSEMNVSTLELGDSALYLCASSLSYTGELFFGEGSRLTVL.

The gene calls are TRBV13 and TRBJ2-3; D might be TRBD1 (6 bases). The CDR3 length is 15 residues. V lost 4 bases and J lost 2, with 13 bases in between. Germline lookup yields CDR1 PRHDT and CDR2 FYEKMQ (reference sequence). The CDR3 DNA is TGTGCCAGCAGCTCATTCGACAGGTCCACAGATACGCAGTATTTT. Translated: CASSSFDRSTDTQYF. Complete variable domain (other parts from reference TRBV13 and TRBJ2-3): AAGVIQSPRHLIKEKRETATLKCYPIPRHDTVYWYQQGPGQDPQFLISFYEKMQSDKGSIPDRFSAQQFSDYHSELNMSSLELGDSALYFCASSSFDRSTDTQYFGPGTRLTVL.

This clone is a singleton in its sample. The chain has TRBV6-6 and TRBJ1-6; TRBD1 aligns across 8 bases. Germline trimming cut 6 bases from V and 8 bases from J; bases unmatched to any gene: 6. The CDR3 totals 14 residues. CDR1 is MNHNY and CDR2 is SVGAGI in the germline V gene (reference sequence). CDR3 sequence: CASSYRGFDSPLHF. The CDR3 nucleotides read TGTGCCAGCAGCTACAGGGGGTTTGATTCACCCCTCCACTTT.

The chain has TRBV27 and TRBJ2-3, with D tentatively TRBD1 (6 bases). The V and J ends lost 2 bases and 0 bases respectively, with 12 bases between them. Germline V gene sequence: CDR1 MNHEY, CDR2 SMNVEV (reference sequence). The CDR3 covers 16 residues. The CDR3 nucleotides read TGTGCCAGCAGTTTAAAGGGACATTTTAGCACAGATACGCAGTATTTT. Translated: CASSLKGHFSTDTQYF.